These 19 T cell receptor beta chains were sequenced from one sample in a study of blood T cell repertoires in COVID-19. This table comes from immunoSEQ multiplex PCR, and its TCRdb copy is limited to in-frame clones, with some not included. Of 80,000 to 100,000 clones in the sample, roughly 79% were seen once. What was sequenced was peripheral blood. These receptors were collected from a human donor in a cohort sampled during active COVID-19.

This clone was detected a few times. The chain recombines TRBV5-1 with TRBJ1-5; the D gene is possibly TRBD1 (5 bases). Deletions cut 1 base from V and 4 bases from J, with 12 bases between. CDR3 length equals 15 residues. Germline CDR1 is SGHRS and CDR2 is YFSETQ. CDR3 sequence reads: CASSLFAGPNQPQHF. As DNA, the CDR3 is TGCGCCAGCAGCTTGTTTGCAGGGCCTAATCAGCCCCAGCATTTT.

Note on this clone: The same CDR3 also results from other DNA sequences found in this sample. The V and J genes are TRBV2 and TRBJ2-1; 10 nucleotides agree with TRBD1. This CDR3 comprises 13 residues. V shed 3 bases and J 8 bases; nucleotides not matched to a gene: 1. The germline V gene has CDR1 SNHLY and CDR2 FYNNEI. The CDR3, as DNA: TGTGCCAGCAGTGAGGGGACAGGGGATGAGCAGTTCTTC. This translates into CASSEGTGDEQFF.

V gene TRBV19 combines with J gene TRBJ1-2, with D possibly being TRBD1 (6 bases). Trimming left V 6 bases short and J 6 bases short, with 14 bases between. The germline V gene has CDR1 LNHDA and CDR2 SQIVND (reference sequence). The CDR3 extends over 13 amino acids. CDR3 bases: TGTGCCAGTAGACAAACAGGGAGAGATGGCTACACCTTC. Its translation is CASRQTGRDGYTF.

The rearrangement links TRBV24-1 to TRBJ1-1; D possibly corresponds to TRBD1 (6 bases). Trimming removed 3 bases from V and 8 bases from J, with 12 bases in between. CDR1 KGHDR and CDR2 SFDVKD come from the germline V gene. The CDR3 is 13 amino acids. This CDR3 reads CATSDASQGEAFF. The CDR3 nucleotides read TGTGCCACCAGTGATGCGAGCCAGGGGGAAGCTTTCTTT.

The chain carries TRBV7-9 and TRBJ1-3, with D tentatively TRBD1 (6 bases). V lost 5 bases to trimming and J lost 0 bases, with 11 bases between them. CDR1 is SEHNR and CDR2 is FQNEAQ in the germline V gene (reference sequence). CDR3 length: 15 amino acids. CDR3 residues: CASSLGTYSGNTIYF. The CDR3 DNA sequence: TGTGCCAGCAGCCTAGGGACATACTCTGGAAACACCATATATTTT. The full variable domain, completed using reference TRBV7-9 and TRBJ1-3, is DTGVSQNPRHKITKRGQNVTFRCDPISEHNRLYWYRQTLGQGPEFLTYFQNEAQLEKSRLLSDRFSAERPKGSFSTLEIQRTEQGDSAMYLCASSLGTYSGNTIYFGEGSWLTVV.

The chain joins TRBV5-1 to TRBJ1-3, with 7 positions matching TRBD1. From germline, CDR1 is SGHRS and CDR2 YFSETQ. The V and J ends lost 3 bases and 4 bases, in that order; junction bases with no gene match: 1. The CDR3 has 13 residues. The chain's CDR3 is CASSWGQGNTIYF. The CDR3 bases are TGCGCCAGCAGCTGGGGACAGGGAAACACCATATATTTT.

This chain uses TRBV19 with TRBJ2-2, with TRBD1 as a possible D gene (6 bases). Germline CDR1 reads LNHDA; CDR2 reads SQIVND (reference sequence). V lost 6 bases and J lost 7, with 12 bases in between. The CDR3 has 13 residues. The CDR3 DNA reads as TGTGCCAGTAGCAGGCACAGGGACGGGGAGCTGTTTTTT. Protein: CASSRHRDGELFF.

J is TRBJ2-7 and V is TRBV4-2; 11 nucleotides match TRBD1. Germline V gene sequence: CDR1 LGHNA, CDR2 YNFKEQ. There are 16 residues in the CDR3. Trimming at V came to 2 bases and at J to 3 bases, leaving 6 bases not matched to a gene. The CDR3 reads CASSQNPGTGGYEQYF. The DNA for the CDR3 is TGTGCCAGCAGCCAAAATCCCGGGACAGGGGGCTACGAGCAGTACTTC.

V is TRBV2 and J is TRBJ2-5, with 10 bases matching TRBD2. V lost 8 bases and J lost 2; bases outside the gene matches: 5. Germline values: CDR1 SNHLY, CDR2 FYNNEI. The CDR3 has 14 residues. The DNA of the CDR3 is TGTGCCAGCGGAGCGGGGGGGAATCAAGAGACCCAGTACTTC. Translation gives CASGAGGNQETQYF. Variable domain in full (rest from reference TRBV2 and TRBJ2-5): EPEVTQTPSHQVTQMGQEVILRCVPISNHLYFYWYRQILGQKVEFLVSFYNNEISEKSEIFDDQFSVERPDGSNFTLKIRSTKLEDSAMYFCASGAGGNQETQYFGPGTRLLVL.

This rearrangement joins TRBV11-2 to TRBJ1-4; TRBD1 agrees at 7 bases. This CDR3 contains 15 residues. V trimming: 5 bases; J trimming: 2 bases; junction bases outside the gene matches: 5. Looked up from germline, CDR1 is SGHAT and CDR2 is FQNNGV. The CDR3 region has the DNA TGTGCCAGCAGCCCAGGGACAGTGACTAATGAAAAACTGTTTTTT. This encodes CASSPGTVTNEKLFF. Full variable domain (rest looked up from reference TRBV11-2 and TRBJ1-4): EAGVAQSPRYKIIEKRQSVAFWCNPISGHATLYWYQQILGQGPKLLIQFQNNGVVDDSQLPKDRFSAERLKGVDSTLKIQPAKLEDSAVYLCASSPGTVTNEKLFFGSGTQLSVL.

The chain links TRBV28 to TRBJ2-1; D gene uncertain. V shed 5 bases and J shed 4 bases, with 12 bases lying between them. Germline V lookup: CDR1 MDHEN, CDR2 SYDVKM. The CDR3 spans 14 residues. This CDR3 is CASSQAPGYNEQFF. For the CDR3, the DNA is TGTGCCAGCAGTCAAGCGCCCGGGTACAATGAGCAGTTCTTC.

The chain is built from TRBV7-9 and TRBJ2-5; 8 bases agree with TRBD2. Per germline, CDR1 SEHNR and CDR2 FQNEAQ (reference sequence). V gave up 4 bases and J gave up 2 bases; unmatched junction bases: 15. The CDR3 is made up of 18 amino acids. CDR3 amino acids: CASSYLLGSGGVQETQYF. The CDR3 DNA is TGTGCCAGCAGCTATCTTCTGGGCTCCGGGGGGGTGCAAGAGACCCAGTACTTC.

This clone has a handful of counts. The V gene is TRBV19, the J gene TRBJ2-1, with TRBD2 matching over 10 bases. Germline assignment: CDR1 LNHDA and CDR2 SQIVND (reference sequence). The J segment lost 8 bases and the V segment lost 6 bases, leaving 10 bases of the junction unmatched. There are 15 residues in the CDR3. CDR3 sequence (DNA): TGTGCCAGTAGGGAAGCGGGAGGGCGGATGGATGAGCAGTTCTTC. It specifies CASREAGGRMDEQFF.

V and J are TRBV6-5 and TRBJ2-5; D is undetermined. V was shortened by 0 bases and J by 2 bases, with 7 bases between the two germline ends. Germline CDR1 and CDR2: MNHEY and SVGAGI. The CDR3 sequence is 14 residues long. The chain's CDR3 is CASSYSSYQETQYF. CDR3 DNA: TGTGCCAGCAGTTACTCTAGTTATCAAGAGACCCAGTACTTC.

The J gene is TRBJ2-7, the V gene TRBV5-1, with a tentative D call TRBD2 (5 bases). The CDR3 extends over 12 amino acids. Trimming left V 1 base short and J 5 bases short, with 7 bases between. The V gene's germline CDR1 is SGHRS and CDR2 YFSETQ. The CDR3 DNA reads as TGCGCCAGCAGCTTGACGACTAACGAGCAGTACTTC. Translating gives CASSLTTNEQYF.

This chain joins TRBV9 and TRBJ2-3; D call uncertain. This CDR3 is built from 13 residues. Trimming removed 3 bases from V and 4 bases from J, with 9 bases in between. Germline V gene lookup returns CDR1 SGDLS and CDR2 YYNGEE. This CDR3 reads CASSDPSSDTQYF. CDR3 DNA: TGTGCCAGCAGCGACCCAAGCTCAGATACGCAGTATTTT.

This clone has at least ten counts. The genes are TRBV19 and TRBJ2-4; 8 bases align to TRBD1. Germline V gives CDR1 LNHDA, CDR2 SQIVND (reference sequence). The CDR3 sequence is 19 residues long. Unmatched junction bases numbered 13, after V lost 2 bases and J lost 1 base. CDR3 DNA sequence: TGTGCCAGTAGTATAAGGGGTCATACAGGGGGGCTGGCCAAAAACATTCAGTACTTC. The encoded protein is CASSIRGHTGGLAKNIQYF.

The count of this clone is one. The chain's CDR3 is CASSPRTSGGETQYF. In nucleotides, the CDR3 is TGTGCCAGCAGCCCACGGACTAGCGGGGGAGAGACCCAGTACTTC. The chain carries TRBV3-1 (or the pseudogene TRBV3-2) and TRBJ2-5, with 13 nucleotides matching TRBD2. The V segment lost 4 bases and the J segment 4 bases; nucleotides outside the gene matches: 3. The CDR3 covers 15 residues. Germline loops: CDR1 LGHDT, CDR2 YNNKEL (reference sequence).

The J gene is TRBJ2-1, the V gene TRBV12-3 or TRBV12-4, with a weak D call TRBD2 (6 bases). The CDR3 is made up of 11 amino acids. V lost 5 bases to trimming and J lost 10 bases, with 9 bases between them. The CDR3 bases are TGTGCCAGCAGTAGCGGGCCGGAGCAGTTCTTC. Its translation is CASSSGPEQFF.